This T cell receptor (beta chain) was sequenced in a study of blood T cell repertoires in COVID-19. Across the study: Researchers got acute and convalescent COVID-19 samples from the United States, Italy and Spain. Sample material is recorded as cDNA or gDNA derived from T cells, B-cell-depleted T cells, or PBMCs.

In the source study's methods: The authors estimated nucleated cell counts from reference gene primer amplification. The repertoire was sequenced with immunoSEQ multiplex PCR; TCRdb's copy has only in-frame clones and lacks some. D and trimming come from the DNA, and the V and J calls and clone size come from that table. The repertoire holds fewer than 250,000 clones, with 88% as singletons. This CDR3 is built from 14 residues. CDR1 and CDR2 from the germline V gene are MDHEN and SYDVKM. The V end lost 5 bases, the J end lost 7 bases, and 15 bases lay between the germline ends. Sequencing used peripheral blood. The V and J genes are TRBV28 and TRBJ1-5, with unresolved D. This clonotype was sampled from a man between 65 and 79 years old with acute or convalescent COVID-19. For the CDR3, the DNA is TGTGCCAGCAGTCCCCCCCCGGTTTACCAGCCCCAGCATTTT. Translating it yields CASSPPPVYQPQHF.